A selection of T cell receptor beta chains follows, all from one sample in a study of T cell repertoires in cytomegalovirus infection. These receptors' antigens are unknown. TCRdb re-called the reads with MiXCR, one entry per CDR3 protein. The sample includes under 500,000 distinct CDR3 sequences, approximately 42% of them seen just once. The input for sequencing was cultured PBMCs, taken from culture after CMV antigen stimulation. These receptors all stem from a human donor in good health (CMV status not recorded). Some clones in this sample may be carry-over from other donors' samples. The CDR3 runs from the conserved cysteine through the conserved F or W. D genes are given only for firm matches. Some rows mark clone size as missing; the rest say once, few, many or name a class of expanded clone.

V gene	J gene	D gene	clone size	CDR3 DNA	CDR3 protein
TRBV7-2	TRBJ1-2	-	few	TGTGCCAGCAGCTTAGCGGTACAAAATGGCTACACCTTC	CASSLAVQNGYTF
TRBV2	TRBJ1-5	-	-	TGTGCCAGCAGTGAAAGGGAGGATCAGCCCCAGCATTTT	CASSEREDQPQHF
TRBV7-9	TRBJ2-7	-	-	TGTGCCAGCAGCTTACTGGACAACTCCTACGAGCAGTACTTC	CASSLLDNSYEQYF
TRBV20-1	TRBJ2-1	TRBD2	-	TGCAGTGCTAGTAGGGGACTAGCATTTTACAATGAGCAGTTCTTC	CSASRGLAFYNEQFF
TRBV6-5	TRBJ1-2	TRBD1	-	TGTGCCAGCAGTTGGGACAGGGGCGGCTATGGCTACACCTTC	CASSWDRGGYGYTF
TRBV7-2	TRBJ2-1	TRBD1	-	TGTGCCAGCAGCGGGCCCAGGGGGCTCTACAATGAGCAGTTCTTC	CASSGPRGLYNEQFF
TRBV14	TRBJ1-3	TRBD1	-	TGTGCCAGCAGCGAGGGGACAGGGCTCTGGAGAAACACCATATATTTT	CASSEGTGLWRNTIYF
TRBV28	TRBJ2-5	-	-	TGTGCCAGCAGCTCTACCTCCCCTAAGACCCAGTACTTC	CASSSTSPKTQYF
TRBV6-5	TRBJ1-3	-	few	TGTGCCAGCAGTTACACCGGGACGGACTCTGGAAACACCATATATTTT	CASSYTGTDSGNTIYF
TRBV4-2	TRBJ2-2	-	once	TGTGCCAGCAGTTTTAGGGGTTTGGGGTCGAACACCGGGGAGCTGTTTTTT	CASSFRGLGSNTGELFF
TRBV12-5	TRBJ2-1	-	-	TGTGCTAGTGGCCCCCGCCCCGTTGACAATGAGCAGTTCTTC	CASGPRPVDNEQFF
TRBV11-2	TRBJ1-1	TRBD1	-	TGTGCCAGCAGCTTAGATCGCGTCAGGGGGGAAGCTTTCTTT	CASSLDRVRGEAFF
TRBV7-4	TRBJ1-4	-	few	TGTGCCAGCAGCCACGACAGAGGTACAACTAATGAAAAACTGTTTTTT	CASSHDRGTTNEKLFF
TRBV19	TRBJ1-5	-	-	TGTGCCAGTAGTCCTAACAGACAGGCCCCACTACGGCATTTT	CASSPNRQAPLRHF